The following is a T cell receptor (beta chain) sequence with its context. Its antigen is undetermined. The sample originates from a study of cytomegalovirus exposure and HLA in healthy donors. Broader study findings: CMV serostatus was the only immune exposure information that was available. What was likely a sequencing artifact was a cluster of highly shared sequence variants. Prediction of most subjects' HLA-A and HLA-B alleles by TCR beta sequences was reportedly accurate.

This CDR3 has 15 residues. The germline V gene has CDR1 SGHDN and CDR2 FVKESK. Primers included in the PCR were 60 Vbeta and 13 Jbeta primers. Profiled with immunoSEQ multiplex PCR; TCRdb holds only in-frame clones, not every one. The data hold tens of thousands of clones, with around three quarters observed a single time. V is TRBV14 and J is TRBJ2-5, with a weak D call TRBD2 (6 bases). Gene TRBJ2-7 matches the end of the DNA better, so the J call may be wrong. The sequence derives from a female donor in good health and CMV-seronegative. The specimen was PBMCs. The CDR3 loop reads CASSPRAARGIEQYF. CDR3 DNA sequence: TGTGCCAGCAGCCCTAGGGCAGCCCGGGGGATCGAGCAGTACTTC.